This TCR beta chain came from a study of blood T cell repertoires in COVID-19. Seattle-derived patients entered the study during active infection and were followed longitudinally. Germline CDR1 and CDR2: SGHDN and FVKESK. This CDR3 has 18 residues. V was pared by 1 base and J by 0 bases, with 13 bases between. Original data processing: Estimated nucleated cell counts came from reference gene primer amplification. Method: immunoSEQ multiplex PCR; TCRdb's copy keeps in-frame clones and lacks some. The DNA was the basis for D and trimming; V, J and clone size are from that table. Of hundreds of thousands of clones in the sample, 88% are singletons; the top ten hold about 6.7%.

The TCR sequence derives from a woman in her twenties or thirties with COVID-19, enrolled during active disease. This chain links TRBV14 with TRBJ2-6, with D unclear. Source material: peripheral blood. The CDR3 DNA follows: TGTGCCAGCAGCCAAGGTTTGGGCAGGATCTCTGGGGCCAACGTCCTGACTTTC. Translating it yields CASSQGLGRISGANVLTF.